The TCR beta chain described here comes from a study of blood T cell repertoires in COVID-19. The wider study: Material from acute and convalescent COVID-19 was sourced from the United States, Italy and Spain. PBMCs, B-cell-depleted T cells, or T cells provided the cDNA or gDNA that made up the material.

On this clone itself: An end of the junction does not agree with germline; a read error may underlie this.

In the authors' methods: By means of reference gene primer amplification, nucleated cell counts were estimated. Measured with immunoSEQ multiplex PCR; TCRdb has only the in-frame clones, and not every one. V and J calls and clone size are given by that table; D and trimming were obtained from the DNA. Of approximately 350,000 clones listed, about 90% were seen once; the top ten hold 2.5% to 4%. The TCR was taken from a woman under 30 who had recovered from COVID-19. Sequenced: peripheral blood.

The CDR3 is CATSGYFSHNEQFF. The CDR3 bases are TGTGCCACCAGTGGATACTTCTCCCACAATGAGCAGTTCTTC. The rearrangement uses TRBV24-1 and TRBJ2-1; D gene unclear. Germline loops: CDR1 KGHDR, CDR2 SFDVKD. The CDR3 spans 14 residues.